One and the same sample provided the 8 T cell receptor beta chains below, sequenced in a study of cytomegalovirus exposure and HLA in healthy donors. The PCR was carried out with 60 Vbeta primers and 13 Jbeta primers. Sequencing was performed with immunoSEQ multiplex PCR; in TCRdb, only in-frame clones are kept and a portion is missing. Of 95,000 to 150,000 clones listed, 75% to 85% are singletons. Material: PBMCs. Every receptor here comes from a woman between 45 and 60 years old in good health and CMV-seropositive.

The rearrangement joins TRBV18 to TRBJ1-2, with D hard to call. This CDR3 comprises 16 residues. Germline V gene sequence: CDR1 KGHSH, CDR2 LQKENI. Trimming stripped 3 bases from V and 2 bases from J, with 16 bases between. The CDR3 DNA reads as TGTGCCAGCTCACCCGGGATACCGGCCCCAAACTATGGCTACACCTTC. It encodes CASSPGIPAPNYGYTF.

The rearrangement links TRBV5-1 to TRBJ2-5, with D possibly being TRBD1 (6 bases). Germline assignment: CDR1 SGHRS and CDR2 YFSETQ. The CDR3 runs to 16 residues. The germline V and J ends were trimmed by 4 bases and 5 bases, with 21 bases remaining between them. This chain's CDR3 is CASSRTTGELGETQYF. The CDR3 bases are TGCGCCAGCAGCCGTACGACAGGAGAATTGGGGGAGACCCAGTACTTC.

V is TRBV5-6 and J is TRBJ2-1, with 12 bases matching TRBD2. The CDR3 consists of 15 residues. With 5 bases clipped from V and 7 bases from J, the junction kept 7 bases outside the gene matches. The V gene's germline CDR1 is SGHDT and CDR2 YYEEEE. This chain's CDR3 is CASRFLAGGGNEQFF. CDR3 bases: TGTGCCAGCAGGTTCCTAGCGGGAGGGGGGAATGAGCAGTTCTTC.

This clone was recorded a few times. The chain uses TRBV6-4 and TRBJ2-1; 14 bases are shared with TRBD2. The CDR3 length is 18 residues. V was clipped by 2 bases and J by 6 bases; unmatched bases: 9. Germline CDR1 is MRHNA and CDR2 is SNTAGT. In DNA, the CDR3 is TGTGCCAGCAGTGACGTGCGACTAGCGGGGGGGAGTTTCAATGAGCAGTTCTTC. Residues: CASSDVRLAGGSFNEQFF.

J is TRBJ1-4 and V is TRBV4-2, with TRBD1 identical over 8 bases. V lost 8 bases to trimming and J lost 1 base; unmatched junction nucleotides: 3. The CDR3 is 14 amino acids. From germline, CDR1 is LGHNA and CDR2 YNFKEQ. The CDR3 loop is CASAGQGTNEKLFF. The DNA of the CDR3 is TGTGCCAGCGCAGGACAGGGAACTAATGAAAAACTGTTTTTT.

V gene TRBV2 combines with J gene TRBJ2-2, with TRBD1 identical over 11 bases. The CDR3 is made up of 15 amino acids. Germline CDR1 and CDR2: SNHLY and FYNNEI. The V gene end was trimmed by 6 bases and the J gene end by 3 bases; junction bases not matched to a gene: 3. CDR3 nucleotide sequence: TGTGCCAGCAGGGGGACAGGGGGTCACACCGGGGAGCTGTTTTTT. Amino acid sequence: CASRGTGGHTGELFF. The variable domain in full, with the rest retrieved from reference TRBV2 and TRBJ2-2, is EPEVTQTPSHQVTQMGQEVILRCVPISNHLYFYWYRQILGQKVEFLVSFYNNEISEKSEIFDDQFSVERPDGSNFTLKIRSTKLEDSAMYFCASRGTGGHTGELFFGEGSRLTVL.

Judged by abundance, this clone is medium-sized. V gene TRBV2 combines with J gene TRBJ1-5; no reliable D call. V dropped 5 bases and J dropped 0 bases, with 5 bases sitting between them. Germline V gives CDR1 SNHLY, CDR2 FYNNEI. The CDR3 is 13 amino acids. The CDR3 loop is CASSSDSNQPQHF. For the CDR3, the DNA is TGTGCCAGCAGTAGCGATAGCAATCAGCCCCAGCATTTT.

This rearrangement joins TRBV27 to TRBJ2-7; D is possibly TRBD1 (6 bases). Per the germline V gene, CDR1 is MNHEY and CDR2 is SMNVEV (reference sequence). Between the trimmed V and J ends, which lost 5 bases and 6 bases, there was a span of 11 bases. This CDR3 has 12 amino acids. CDR3 protein: CASSIQGGEQYF. The CDR3, as DNA: TGTGCCAGCAGTATACAGGGTGGCGAGCAGTACTTC.